Detailed here is one T cell receptor beta chain. The antigen this receptor binds is unknown. Base quality data are lacking; no much larger clone is found one base away. Another Seattle source contributed samples from volunteer blood donors who had recovered from COVID-19. The collaborating institutions used their own protocols to collect whole blood in K2EDTA tubes. For TCRbeta analysis, collaborators shipped samples as frozen whole blood, isolated PBMCs, or DNA extracted from either of those sample types. Measured from the cysteine to the phenylalanine, the CDR3 is 14 residues long. Left in the record is the CDR3 DNA by itself, 42 bases read in frame from the first base. V is pruned by 7 bases and J by 6 bases, leaving 9 bases of the junction without a gene match. In the germline V gene, CDR1 corresponds to MDHEN and CDR2 to SYDVKM. These data are taken from a study of blood T cell repertoires in COVID-19 (dated by TCRdb to 2020 to 2022). At the level of the whole study: Samples covering the acute and convalescent phases of COVID-19 were provided by collaborators in the United States, Italy and Spain. The samples were drawn from the first 160 participants of the ongoing ImmuneRACE study and from 1,254 subjects provided by 6 global collaborators. Subjects who had been exposed to COVID-19, were actively infected with it, or had recovered from it provided the deeply sampled blood TCRbeta repertoires that made up the dataset. Sample metadata almost always included a de-identified subject ID, COVID-19 status, age in years and sex. The repertoires were released in a freely available public database intended as a resource for research on the immune response to SARS-CoV-2. HLA class I and class II types, where available, came from metadata supplied by the sample provider rather than from assay-based typing. The material from the prospective study consisted of cDNA or gDNA derived from T cells, B-cell-depleted T cells, or PBMCs.

The paper as a whole reports these results and caveats: Clinical and demographic metadata were provided uncurated, with the amount varying by source and participant.

The immunoSEQ Assay, a bias-controlled multiplex PCR, was used to amplify TCRbeta CDR3 regions from genomic DNA. Per the original workflow: The number of nucleated cells in each sample was estimated from the amplification of reference gene primers within the assay. To quantify the absolute abundance of each unique TCRbeta CDR3 rearrangement, sequence reads were collapsed and filtered. For each sample, productive Simpson clonality was calculated by taking the square root of Simpson's diversity index across productive rearrangements. TCRdb carries this immuneACCESS record with in-frame sequences only. Its versions omit some clonotypes, under half of them owing to an unresolved V gene in the studies checked, with the rest unexplained. V, J and clone size are those of that table, while D and trimming were read from the DNA. Within this sample are approximately 150,000 clones, with around nine tenths of them counted one time only. The ten most abundant clones make up roughly 2% of the sample.

Material for sequencing was peripheral blood. This TCR derives from a middle-aged man who had recovered from COVID-19. The rearrangement joined TRBV28 to TRBJ1-1, and TRBD1 matches 9 of the central bases. The CDR3 here reads CASTFGTGSPEAFF. Read as DNA, the sequence is TGTGCCAGCACCTTTGGGACAGGGAGCCCTGAAGCTTTCTTT.